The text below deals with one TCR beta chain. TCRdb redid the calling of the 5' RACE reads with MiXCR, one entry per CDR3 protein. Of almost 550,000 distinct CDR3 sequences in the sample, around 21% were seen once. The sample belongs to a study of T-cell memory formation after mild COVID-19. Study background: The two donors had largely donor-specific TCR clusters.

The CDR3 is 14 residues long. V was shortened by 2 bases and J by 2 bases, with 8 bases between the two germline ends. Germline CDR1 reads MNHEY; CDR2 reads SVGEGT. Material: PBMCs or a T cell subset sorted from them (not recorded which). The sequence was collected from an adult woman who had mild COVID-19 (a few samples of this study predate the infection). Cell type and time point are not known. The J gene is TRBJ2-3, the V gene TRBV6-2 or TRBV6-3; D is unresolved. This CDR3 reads CASSYNQFTDTQYF. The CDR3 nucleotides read TGTGCCAGCAGTTACAATCAGTTCACAGATACGCAGTATTTT.